One sample yielded the 14 T cell receptor beta chains listed below, sequenced in a study of blood T cell repertoires in COVID-19. Here immunoSEQ multiplex PCR was the method, and the copy in TCRdb shows in-frame clones only, minus some. The profile shows approximately 350,000 clones, about four fifths of them singletons. Sequences were obtained from PBMCs or T cells enriched from blood (not recorded which). Receptor source: a woman aged 45-60 years who had recovered from COVID-19.

The genes are TRBV30 and TRBJ2-7, with TRBD2 matching 10 bases. Germline V gene lookup returns CDR1 GTSNPN and CDR2 SVGIG (reference sequence). This CDR3 contains 13 residues. V trimming: 5 bases; J trimming: 0 bases; junction bases outside the gene matches: 1. The CDR3 region has the DNA TGTGCCTGGGCTAGCGGGAGCTCCTACGAGCAGTACTTC. Amino acid sequence: CAWASGSSYEQYF.

The chain combines TRBV5-4 with TRBJ2-7, with 10 bases identical to TRBD2. V shed 4 bases, J shed 4 bases, and the junction held 5 bases outside the gene matches. The V gene's germline CDR1 is SGHNT and CDR2 YYREEE (reference sequence). This CDR3 spans 14 amino acids. In nucleotides, the CDR3 is TGTGCCAGCAGCCCCGGGACTAGCGCGTACGAGCAGTACTTC. Its protein product is CASSPGTSAYEQYF.

This clone was found once. This rearrangement joins TRBV5-4 to TRBJ1-1; no clear D gene. V was pared by 5 bases and J by 3 bases, with 14 bases between. Germline CDR1 SGHNT, CDR2 YYREEE (reference sequence). This CDR3 region has 14 residues. CDR3 DNA sequence: TGTGCCAGCAGAGCTTACGTTGTGGACACTGAAGCTTTCTTT. Its protein is CASRAYVVDTEAFF.

This clone was recorded only once. The V and J genes are TRBV7-2 and TRBJ2-7; TRBD2 agrees at 8 bases. The CDR3 runs to 16 residues. V lost 0 bases and J lost 3; bases outside the gene matches: 7. Germline CDR1 is SGHTA and CDR2 is FQGNSA. CDR3 DNA sequence: TGTGCCAGCAGCTTAGCCGGGACTAGAGAGGGCTACGAGCAGTACTTC. Translation: CASSLAGTREGYEQYF.

In regard to this clone: This sample includes further DNA sequences coding for the same CDR3. The chain uses TRBV30 and TRBJ1-1, with D possibly TRBD1 on 6 matching bases. V gave up 0 bases and J gave up 1 base, with 6 bases separating them. The germline V gene encodes CDR1 GTSNPN and CDR2 SVGIG (reference sequence). This CDR3 comprises 13 residues. Here the CDR3 reads CAWSVGGNTEAFF. CDR3 DNA sequence: TGTGCCTGGAGTGTAGGGGGGAACACTGAAGCTTTCTTT.

The genes are TRBV27 and TRBJ2-1; 7 bases map to TRBD2. J was trimmed by 4 bases and V by 5 bases; bases with no gene match: 14. The germline CDR1 and CDR2 sequences are MNHEY and SMNVEV (reference sequence). The length of the CDR3 is 17 residues. DNA of the CDR3: TGTGCCAGCAGTCCCCCCGCTAGCGGACCACAATACAATGAGCAGTTCTTC. Amino acid sequence: CASSPPASGPQYNEQFF.

The V call is TRBV23-1, the J call TRBJ2-7; D remains unclear. Being an ORF, TRBV23-1 has a function that is uncertain. The V end lost 0 bases, the J end lost 4 bases, and 13 bases lay between the germline ends. The CDR3 sequence is 15 residues long. The CDR3 DNA sequence: TGCGCCAGCAGTCAATCGGAAGGAGAGTGGTACGAGCAGTACTTC. Residues: CASSQSEGEWYEQYF.

This chain connects TRBV7-3 to TRBJ2-7, with a tentative D call TRBD1 (6 bases). V was shortened by 2 bases and J by 2 bases, with 16 bases between the two germline ends. The V gene's germline CDR1 is SGHTA and CDR2 FQGTGA. The CDR3 is 16 residues long. The DNA for the CDR3 is TGTGCCAGCAGCTTATTCCCCGGGACATCAGCCTACGAGCAGTACTTC. Translating gives CASSLFPGTSAYEQYF.

The chain carries TRBV18 and TRBJ1-2, with D uncertain. Trimming removed 1 base at V and 0 bases at J, with 12 bases between. CDR1 and CDR2 (germline): KGHSH, LQKENI. The CDR3 runs 16 residues. Written as DNA, the CDR3 is TGTGCCAGCTCACCACGTCCGAGTGGAGCTAACTATGGCTACACCTTC. It is translated as CASSPRPSGANYGYTF.

This clone occurred a few times. The chain combines TRBV27 with TRBJ1-6; 9 nucleotides agree with TRBD1. Per the germline V gene, CDR1 is MNHEY and CDR2 is SMNVEV (reference sequence). The length of the CDR3 is 12 residues. J lost 14 bases, V lost 3 bases, and 2 bases had no gene match. Here the CDR3 DNA reads TGTGCCAGCAGTTTGGGACAGGGCACCCTCCACTTT. Translation gives CASSLGQGTLHF.

The chain recombines TRBV28 with TRBJ2-7; a weak D match, TRBD1 (5 bases). The germline V gene has CDR1 MDHEN and CDR2 SYDVKM. The V end was cut by 2 bases, the J end by 9 bases, with 20 bases between. The CDR3 is 15 amino acids. This CDR3 reads CASSLVVGAFSGQYF. DNA of the CDR3: TGTGCCAGCAGTTTAGTGGTAGGGGCGTTCTCGGGGCAGTACTTC.

The chain couples TRBV18 to TRBJ1-2; TRBD1 might be the D (5 bases). Germline CDR1 KGHSH, CDR2 LQKENI. The CDR3 is made up of 14 amino acids. V was trimmed by 6 bases and J by 0 bases, leaving 11 bases between them. The DNA of the CDR3 is TGTGCCAGCTCGCGGGGCAGCTCTAACTATGGCTACACCTTC. This translates into CASSRGSSNYGYTF.

The genes are TRBV6-5 and TRBJ1-2; tentatively, D is TRBD1 (6 bases). Trimming shortened V by 4 bases and J by 8 bases, and 17 bases separated the two germline ends. This CDR3 is 14 amino acids long. Germline CDR1 is MNHEY and CDR2 is SVGAGI. Written as DNA, the CDR3 is TGTGCCAGCAGTTCCGTAGGGACCCAGGGGGGCTACACCTTC. The encoded protein is CASSSVGTQGGYTF.

The chain carries TRBV6-1 and TRBJ2-2, with D hard to call. With 2 bases removed from V and 3 bases from J, the gap between germline ends came to 7 bases. CDR1 is MNHNS, CDR2 SASEGT, per germline. The CDR3 loop spans 14 amino acids. The CDR3 loop is CASSELGDTGELFF. CDR3 DNA sequence: TGTGCCAGCAGTGAATTAGGAGACACCGGGGAGCTGTTTTTT.